The 17 T cell receptor beta chains given below trace back to one sample, sequenced in a study of blood T cell repertoires in COVID-19 (dated by TCRdb to the early 2020s). Library preparation employed the immunoSEQ multiplex PCR assay. In its TCRdb copy, this immuneACCESS table keeps in-frame sequences only and misses some clones. Where compared with another copy, unresolved V genes explain less than half of these, and the others have no known cause. The sample table contains about 57,000 clones; only one count was recorded for roughly 80% of them. About 4% of the sample is in the top ten clones. The sample comprised PBMCs or T cells enriched from blood (not recorded which). All receptors come from a middle-aged woman with acute COVID-19.

This clone was seen a handful of times. J is TRBJ1-2 and V is TRBV28, with D perhaps TRBD1 (6 bases). The CDR3 spans 15 residues. Germline V lookup: CDR1 MDHEN, CDR2 SYDVKM. Trimming stripped 3 bases from V and 0 bases from J, with 11 bases between. The DNA for the CDR3 is TGTGCCAGCAGTTTTCGGACAGTAGCTAACTATGGCTACACCTTC. Translation: CASSFRTVANYGYTF.

This chain uses TRBV29-1 with TRBJ2-5, with a tentative D call TRBD1 (6 bases). The length of the CDR3 is 12 residues. The V gene lost 6 bases and the J gene lost 2 bases, with 10 bases spanning the gap. Germline loops: CDR1 SQVTM, CDR2 ANQGSEA. The CDR3 loop reads CSVRGGQETQYF. The CDR3 DNA reads as TGCAGCGTGAGAGGGGGTCAAGAGACCCAGTACTTC.

The J gene is TRBJ2-5, the V gene TRBV19; 8 nucleotides line up with TRBD1. CDR3 length equals 15 residues. Germline V gives CDR1 LNHDA, CDR2 SQIVND (reference sequence). The trim removed 4 bases at V and 1 base at J, leaving 5 bases unmatched. For the CDR3, the DNA is TGTGCCAGTAGTAGGGGACAGGACCTCCAAGAGACCCAGTACTTC. Translation gives CASSRGQDLQETQYF.

The chain recombines TRBV7-3 with TRBJ2-6; 7 nucleotides match TRBD1. There are 17 residues in the CDR3. CDR1 is SGHTA, CDR2 FQGTGA, per germline. The junction had 7 bases not matched to a gene; V was cut back by 5 bases and J by 0 bases. For the CDR3, the DNA is TGTGCCAGCAGCCGATCGACAGGGATCTCTGGGGCCAACGTCCTGACTTTC. Protein sequence: CASSRSTGISGANVLTF.

The rearrangement links TRBV2 to TRBJ2-7; D is perhaps TRBD2 (6 bases). This CDR3 comprises 15 residues. Between the trimmed V and J ends, which lost 1 base and 0 bases, there was a span of 10 bases. Germline V gene data show CDR1 as SNHLY and CDR2 as FYNNEI. The CDR3 nucleotides read TGTGCCAGCAGTGAAGATCGGGAGAGCTCCTACGAGCAGTACGTC. It yields the protein CASSEDRESSYEQYV.

This clone was counted only a few times. The CDR3 loop is CASSRSRTEAFF. CDR3 sequence (DNA): TGTGCCAGCAGTAGATCTAGGACTGAAGCTTTCTTT. The rearrangement joins TRBV6-5 to TRBJ1-1; no clear D gene. The germline gives CDR1 MNHEY, CDR2 SVGAGI. The V end lost 5 bases, the J end lost 5 bases, and 9 bases lay between the germline ends. CDR3 length: 12 residues.

This chain connects TRBV19 to TRBJ2-5, with TRBD1 matching over 8 bases. Germline V CDR1 and CDR2: LNHDA, SQIVND (reference sequence). The trim removed 5 bases at V and 3 bases at J, leaving 2 bases unmatched. The CDR3 covers 13 residues. The CDR3 protein is CASSWDRKETQYF. The CDR3 DNA reads as TGTGCCAGTAGTTGGGACAGGAAAGAGACCCAGTACTTC.

The chain couples TRBV28 to TRBJ2-7; D ambiguous. From germline, CDR1 is MDHEN and CDR2 SYDVKM. This CDR3 has 11 amino acids. Trimming took 2 bases from V and 6 from J, leaving 5 bases between them. As DNA, the CDR3 is TGTGCCAGCAGTTTACCAGGCGAGCAGTACTTC. This codes for CASSLPGEQYF.

The chain carries TRBV7-9 and TRBJ2-7; D not resolved. CDR1 is SEHNR and CDR2 is FQNEAQ in the germline V gene (reference sequence). V dropped 5 bases and J dropped 2 bases, with 10 bases sitting between them. CDR3 size: 13 residues. Here the CDR3 DNA reads TGTGCCAGCAGCGCCAGAGACACCTACGAGCAGTACGTC. Its protein is CASSARDTYEQYV.

The chain combines TRBV18 with TRBJ1-1, with D maybe TRBD1 (6 bases). Looked up from germline, CDR1 is KGHSH and CDR2 is LQKENI. The V and J ends lost 2 bases and 2 bases respectively, with 12 bases between them. The CDR3 is made up of 15 amino acids. The CDR3 protein is CASSPLDSHNTEAFF. The CDR3 DNA reads as TGTGCCAGCTCACCATTGGACAGCCATAACACTGAAGCTTTCTTT.

The chain has TRBV18 and TRBJ1-1; TRBD1 might be the D (5 bases). CDR1 is KGHSH and CDR2 is LQKENI in the germline V gene. The V end was cut by 1 base, the J end by 0 bases, with 18 bases between. CDR3 length: 18 residues. As DNA, the CDR3 is TGTGCCAGCTCACCACAACACCGGGGGGGTCTGATGAACACTGAAGCTTTCTTT. Amino acids: CASSPQHRGGLMNTEAFF.

This clone was recorded only once. The CDR3 protein is CASSQERASGANVLTF. The CDR3 DNA is TGTGCCAGCAGCCAAGAGAGGGCCTCTGGGGCCAACGTCCTGACTTTC. This chain connects TRBV4-2 to TRBJ2-6, with a tentative D call TRBD2 (5 bases). The germline V and J ends were trimmed by 0 bases and 0 bases, with 6 bases remaining between them. This CDR3 is 16 amino acids long. CDR1 LGHNA and CDR2 YNFKEQ come from the germline V gene.

The chain couples TRBV5-4 to TRBJ1-2; TRBD1 agrees at 9 bases. After removal of 1 base from V and 2 bases from J, the junction contained 6 bases not matched to a gene. Germline V gene data show CDR1 as SGHNT and CDR2 as YYREEE (reference sequence). There are 16 residues in the CDR3. In DNA, the CDR3 is TGTGCCAGCAGCTTGTCTTCCGGACAGGGGAACTATGGCTACACCTTC. It is translated as CASSLSSGQGNYGYTF.

V gene TRBV11-2 combines with J gene TRBJ1-1; D call uncertain. Trimming stripped 6 bases from V and 2 bases from J, with 13 bases between. Looked up from germline, CDR1 is SGHAT and CDR2 is FQNNGV. The CDR3 has 14 residues. The CDR3 sequence is CASRQITVNTEAFF. The CDR3 DNA reads TGTGCCAGCAGACAAATCACAGTTAACACTGAAGCTTTCTTT.

Here the CDR3 reads CASSRTTGLAGTPDTQYF. The CDR3 DNA reads TGTGCCAGCAGCCGTACTACCGGACTAGCGGGGACCCCAGATACGCAGTATTTT. The rearrangement links TRBV27 to TRBJ2-3; TRBD2 aligns across 12 bases. CDR1 and CDR2 from the germline V gene are MNHEY and SMNVEV (reference sequence). This CDR3 has 18 amino acids. The junction had 14 bases not matched to a gene; V was cut back by 6 bases and J by 4 bases.

This sequence joins TRBV9 and TRBJ1-1, with 7 bases aligning to TRBD1. This CDR3 is built from 15 residues. Germline CDR1 is SGDLS and CDR2 is YYNGEE. V gave up 4 bases and J gave up 4 bases; unmatched junction bases: 10. Here the CDR3 reads CASSPTGWVGTEAFF. DNA for the CDR3: TGTGCCAGCAGCCCGACAGGGTGGGTGGGCACTGAAGCTTTCTTT.

In its sample, this clone was seen a few times. The V call is TRBV7-2, the J call TRBJ2-1; D ambiguous. Germline-derived CDR1 and CDR2 are SGHTA and FQGNSA. Between the trimmed V and J ends, which lost 3 bases and 5 bases, there was a span of 8 bases. The CDR3 consists of 13 residues. The CDR3 region has the DNA TGTGCCAGCAGCTTGTTTCGTGACAATGAGCAGTTCTTC. It encodes CASSLFRDNEQFF.